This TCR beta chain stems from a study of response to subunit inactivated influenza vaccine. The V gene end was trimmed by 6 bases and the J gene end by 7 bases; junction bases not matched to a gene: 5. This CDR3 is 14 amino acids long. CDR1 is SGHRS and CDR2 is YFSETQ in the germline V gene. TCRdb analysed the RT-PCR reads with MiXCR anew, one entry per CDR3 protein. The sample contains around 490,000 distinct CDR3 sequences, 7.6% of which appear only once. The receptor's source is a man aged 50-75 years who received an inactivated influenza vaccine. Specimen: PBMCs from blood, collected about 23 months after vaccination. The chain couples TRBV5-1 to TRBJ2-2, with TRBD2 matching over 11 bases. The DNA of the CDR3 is TGCGCCAGCAACGTGGGGACTAGCGGCGGGGAGCTGTTTTTT. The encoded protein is CASNVGTSGGELFF.